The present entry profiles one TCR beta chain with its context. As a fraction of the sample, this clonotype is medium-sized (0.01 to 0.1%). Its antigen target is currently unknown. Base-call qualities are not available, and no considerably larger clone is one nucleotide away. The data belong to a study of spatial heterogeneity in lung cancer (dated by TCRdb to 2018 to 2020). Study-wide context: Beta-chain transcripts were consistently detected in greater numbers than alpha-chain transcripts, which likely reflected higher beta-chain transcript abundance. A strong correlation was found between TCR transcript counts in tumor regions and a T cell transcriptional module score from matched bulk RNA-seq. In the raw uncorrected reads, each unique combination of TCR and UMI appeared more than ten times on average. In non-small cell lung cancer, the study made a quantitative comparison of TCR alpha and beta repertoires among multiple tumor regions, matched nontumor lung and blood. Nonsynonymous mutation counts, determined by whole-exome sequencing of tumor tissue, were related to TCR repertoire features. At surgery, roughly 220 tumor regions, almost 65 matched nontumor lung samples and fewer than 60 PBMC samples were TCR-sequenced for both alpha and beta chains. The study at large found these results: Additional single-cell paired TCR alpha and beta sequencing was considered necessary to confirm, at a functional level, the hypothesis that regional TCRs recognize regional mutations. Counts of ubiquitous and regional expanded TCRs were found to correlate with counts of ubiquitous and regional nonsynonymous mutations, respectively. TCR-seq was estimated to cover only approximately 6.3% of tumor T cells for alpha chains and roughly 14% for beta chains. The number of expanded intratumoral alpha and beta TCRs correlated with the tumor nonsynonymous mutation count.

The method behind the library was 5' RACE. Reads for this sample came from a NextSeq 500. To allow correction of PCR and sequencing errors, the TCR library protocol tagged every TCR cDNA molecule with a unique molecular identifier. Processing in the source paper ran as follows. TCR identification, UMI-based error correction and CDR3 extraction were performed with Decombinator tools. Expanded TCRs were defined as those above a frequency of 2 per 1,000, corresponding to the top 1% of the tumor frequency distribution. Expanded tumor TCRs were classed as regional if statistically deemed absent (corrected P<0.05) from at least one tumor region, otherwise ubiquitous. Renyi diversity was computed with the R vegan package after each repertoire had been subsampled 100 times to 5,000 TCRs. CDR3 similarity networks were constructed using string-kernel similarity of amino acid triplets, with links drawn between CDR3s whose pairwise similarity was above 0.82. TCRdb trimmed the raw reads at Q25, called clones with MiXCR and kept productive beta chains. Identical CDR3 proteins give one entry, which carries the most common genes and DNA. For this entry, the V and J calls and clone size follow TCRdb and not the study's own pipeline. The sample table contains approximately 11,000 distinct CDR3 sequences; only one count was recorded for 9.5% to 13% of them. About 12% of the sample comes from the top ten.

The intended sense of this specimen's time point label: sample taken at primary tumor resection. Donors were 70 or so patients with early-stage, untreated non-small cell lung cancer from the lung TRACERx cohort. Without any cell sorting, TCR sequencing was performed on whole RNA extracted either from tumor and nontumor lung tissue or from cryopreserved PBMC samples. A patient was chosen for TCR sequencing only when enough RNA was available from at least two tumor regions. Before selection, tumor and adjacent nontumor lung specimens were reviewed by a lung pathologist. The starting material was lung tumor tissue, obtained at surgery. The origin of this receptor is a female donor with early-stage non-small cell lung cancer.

The DNA reads as follows: TGTGCCAGCAGACCGGGGGGATTTAATTCACCCCTCCACTTT. This yields the protein CASRPGGFNSPLHF. Recombination connected TRBV27 to TRBJ1-6; TRBD1 is possibly the D segment (5 matching bases). The CDR3 numbers 14 residues from cysteine through phenylalanine. Kept here is only the CDR3 DNA, which spans 42 bases and is read in frame from base 1. CDR1 and CDR2 are read off the germline V gene (reference sequence) as MNHEY and SMNVEV. The trim is 6 bases for V and 6 bases for J, with a gap of 12 bases between the germline ends.